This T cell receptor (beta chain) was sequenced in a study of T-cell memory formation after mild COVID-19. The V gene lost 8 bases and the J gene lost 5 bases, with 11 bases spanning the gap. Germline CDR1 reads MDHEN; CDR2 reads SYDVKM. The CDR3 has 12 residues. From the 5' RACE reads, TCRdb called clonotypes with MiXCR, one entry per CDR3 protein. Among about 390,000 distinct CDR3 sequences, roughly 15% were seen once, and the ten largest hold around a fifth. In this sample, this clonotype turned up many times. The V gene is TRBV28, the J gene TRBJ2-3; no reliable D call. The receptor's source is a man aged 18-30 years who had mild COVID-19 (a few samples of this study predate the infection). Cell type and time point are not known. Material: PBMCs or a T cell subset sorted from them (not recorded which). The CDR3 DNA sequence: TGTGCCAGCGGATCGTTAGGAGATACGCAGTATTTT. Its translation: CASGSLGDTQYF.